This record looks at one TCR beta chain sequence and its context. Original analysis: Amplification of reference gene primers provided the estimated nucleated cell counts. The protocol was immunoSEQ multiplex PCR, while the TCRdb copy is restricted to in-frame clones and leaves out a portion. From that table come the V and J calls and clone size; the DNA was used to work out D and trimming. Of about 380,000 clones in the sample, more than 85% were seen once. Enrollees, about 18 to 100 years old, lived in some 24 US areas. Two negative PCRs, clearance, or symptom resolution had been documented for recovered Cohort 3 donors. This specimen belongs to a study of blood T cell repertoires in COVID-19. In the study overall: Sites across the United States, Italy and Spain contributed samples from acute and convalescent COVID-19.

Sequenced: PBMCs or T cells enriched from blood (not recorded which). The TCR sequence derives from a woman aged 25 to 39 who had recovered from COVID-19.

CDR3 in amino acids: CASSHTPGSNQPQHF. The CDR3 coding sequence is TGCGCCAGCAGCCATACCCCAGGGAGCAATCAGCCCCAGCATTTT. This chain connects TRBV4-1 to TRBJ1-5, with a weak D call TRBD1 (5 bases). With 3 bases removed from V and 1 base from J, the gap between germline ends came to 10 bases. The CDR3 covers 15 residues. CDR1 MGHRA and CDR2 YSYEKL come from the germline V gene.